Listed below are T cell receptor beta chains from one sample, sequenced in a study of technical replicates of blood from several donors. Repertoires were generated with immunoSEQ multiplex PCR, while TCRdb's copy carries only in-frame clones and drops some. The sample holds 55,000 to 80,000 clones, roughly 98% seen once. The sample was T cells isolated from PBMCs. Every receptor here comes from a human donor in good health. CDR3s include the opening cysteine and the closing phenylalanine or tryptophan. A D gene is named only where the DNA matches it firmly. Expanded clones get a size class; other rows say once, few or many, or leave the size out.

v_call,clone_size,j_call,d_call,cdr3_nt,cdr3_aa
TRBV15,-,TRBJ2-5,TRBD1,TGTGCCACCAGCACCACCGGGACAGGAGAGACCCAGTACTTC,CATSTTGTGETQYF
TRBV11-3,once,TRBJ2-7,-,TGTGCCAGCAGCCCGGACACCCAGGAATACGAGCAGTACTTC,CASSPDTQEYEQYF
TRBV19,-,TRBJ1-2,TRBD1,TGTGCCTCCGGAGTGACAGGGAATGACTACACCTTC,CASGVTGNDYTF
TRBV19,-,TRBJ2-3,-,TGTGCCAGTAGTCCTGGAGCCTCCCTTTCCACAGATACGCAGTATTTT,CASSPGASLSTDTQYF
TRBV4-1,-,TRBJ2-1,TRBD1,TGCGCCAGCAGCCTCACCCCGGACAGGGCTACCTACAATGAGCAGTTCTTC,CASSLTPDRATYNEQFF
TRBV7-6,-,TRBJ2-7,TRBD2,TGTGCCAGCAGCTTAGTCGGGGGAGGGGCCTACGAGCAGTACTTC,CASSLVGGGAYEQYF
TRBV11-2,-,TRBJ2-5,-,TGTGCCAGCAGGGCCAATCATAGCTATGGGGAGACCCAGTACTTC,CASRANHSYGETQYF
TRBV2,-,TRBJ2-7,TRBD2,TGTGCCAGCAACCCAAACGGACTAGCGGGGGGGTCCAACGAGCAGTACTTC,CASNPNGLAGGSNEQYF
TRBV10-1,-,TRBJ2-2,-,TGCGCCACCACGGACAGTTCGAACACCGGGGAGCTGTTTTTT,CATTDSSNTGELFF
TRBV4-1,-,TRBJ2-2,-,TGCGCCAGCAGCCAAGATGGGCGGGGAAAGGTCCCCCGGCCTGGGGAGCTGTTTTTT,CASSQDGRGKVPRPGELFF
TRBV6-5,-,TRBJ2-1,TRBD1,TGTGCCAGCAGAAACAGGGGCAATGAGCAGTTCTTC,CASRNRGNEQFF
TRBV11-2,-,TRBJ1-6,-,TGTGCCAGCAGCTTAGGTTACAGCCTTAATTCACCCCTCCACTTT,CASSLGYSLNSPLHF
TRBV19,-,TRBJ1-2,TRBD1,TGTGCCAGTAGTCTCCAGAGGACAGGGAACTATGGCTACACCTTC,CASSLQRTGNYGYTF
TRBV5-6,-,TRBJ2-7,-,TGTGCCAGCAGCTTGGGGGGACATCCCCCCTACGAGCAGTACTTC,CASSLGGHPPYEQYF
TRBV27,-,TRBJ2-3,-,TGTGCCAGCAGTCTCGCCACAGGGCTTGGAGATACGCAGTATTTT,CASSLATGLGDTQYF
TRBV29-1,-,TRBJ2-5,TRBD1,TGCAGCGGCAGGGGGTACCAAGAGACCCAGTACTTC,CSGRGYQETQYF
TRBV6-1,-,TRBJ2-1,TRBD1,TGTGCCAGCAGTGTAATCCGGGACAGGGATGATGAGCAGTTCTTC,CASSVIRDRDDEQFF
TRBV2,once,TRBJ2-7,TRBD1,TGTGCCAGGGGTGGGACAGATTACTACGAGCAGTACTTC,CARGGTDYYEQYF
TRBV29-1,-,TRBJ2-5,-,TGCAGCGTTTACGACACGTCGAGGGCAGAGACCCAGTACTTC,CSVYDTSRAETQYF
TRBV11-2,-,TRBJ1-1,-,TGTGCCAGCAGCTTACAGGGATCGGGCGCTGAAGCTTTCTTT,CASSLQGSGAEAFF
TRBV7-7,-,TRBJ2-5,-,TGTGCTAGCAGCCCGGAGGGGTCAGAGACCCAGTACTTC,CASSPEGSETQYF
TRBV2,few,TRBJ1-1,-,TGTGCCAGCAGTGTGAGGAGTAGCGTCACTGAAGCTTTCTTT,CASSVRSSVTEAFF
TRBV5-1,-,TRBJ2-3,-,TGCGCCAGCAGCTTGGGTCAGGCCGTCACAGATACGCAGTATTTT,CASSLGQAVTDTQYF
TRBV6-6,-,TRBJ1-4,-,TGTGCCAGCAACAAGGGGTTCACTAATGAAAAACTGTTTTTT,CASNKGFTNEKLFF
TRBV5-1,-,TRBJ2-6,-,TGCGCCAGCAGCTTGGTAGGTACAGTCTCTGGGGCCAACGTCCTGACTTTC,CASSLVGTVSGANVLTF
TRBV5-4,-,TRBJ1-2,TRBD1,TGTGCCAGCAGCTTGGAAACAGGGGCCATCTATGGCTACACCTTC,CASSLETGAIYGYTF
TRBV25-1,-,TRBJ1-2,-,TGTGCCAGCAGAACAGGGAATATGGGCTACACCTTC,CASRTGNMGYTF
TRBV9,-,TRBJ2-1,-,TGTGCCAGCAGCCCCCCCCCAGACTACAATGAGCAGTTCTTC,CASSPPPDYNEQFF
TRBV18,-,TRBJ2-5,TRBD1,TGTGCCAGCTCGCCACAAACCGGGACAGGGCGGGAGACCCAGTACTTC,CASSPQTGTGRETQYF
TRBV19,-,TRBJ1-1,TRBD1,TGTGCCAGTAGGATACCCTGGACAGGGGGTGCGAACACTGAAGCTTTCTTT,CASRIPWTGGANTEAFF
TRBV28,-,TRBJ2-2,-,TGTGCCAGCAGCTACACCGGGGAGCTGTTTTTT,CASSYTGELFF
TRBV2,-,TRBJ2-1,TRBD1,TGTGCCAGCAGTGCATACAGGGGGCCACCCTACAATGAGCAGTTCTTC,CASSAYRGPPYNEQFF